Here is one T cell receptor beta chain with its context. TCRdb recomputed calls from the RT-PCR reads with MiXCR, one row per CDR3 protein. The sample has about 72,000 distinct CDR3 sequences, less than 30% seen once. The CDR3 is 17 residues long. The entry originates in a study of patients and donors after allogeneic stem cell transplantation. Specimen: blood, either unsorted or a sorted T cell fraction (not recorded which). This rearrangement joins TRBV21-1 to TRBJ2-4. TRBV21-1 is tagged as a pseudogene. This TCR was recovered from a human donor who was either an allogeneic HSCT recipient or a stem cell or donor lymphocyte infusion donor (not recorded which). It is not recorded whose cells these are; they may come from a transplant donor. CDR3 region: CASSKSQSRFAKNIQYF. DNA of the CDR3: TGTGCCAGCAGCAAATCCCAGAGCCGATTTGCCAAAAACATTCAGTACTTC.